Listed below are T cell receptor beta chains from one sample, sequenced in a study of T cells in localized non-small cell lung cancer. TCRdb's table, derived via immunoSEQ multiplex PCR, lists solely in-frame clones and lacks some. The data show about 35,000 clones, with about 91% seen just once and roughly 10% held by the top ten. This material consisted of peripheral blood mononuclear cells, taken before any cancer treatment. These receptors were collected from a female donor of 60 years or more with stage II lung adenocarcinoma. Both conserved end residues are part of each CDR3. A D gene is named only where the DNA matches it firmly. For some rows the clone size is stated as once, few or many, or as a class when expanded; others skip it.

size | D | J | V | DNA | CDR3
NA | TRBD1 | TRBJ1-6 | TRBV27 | TGTGCCAGCAGTACGACAGGGGTGAGGGATCATTCACCCCTCCACTTT | CASSTTGVRDHSPLHF
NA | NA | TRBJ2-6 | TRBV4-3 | TGCGCCAGCAGCCAAGAATGGGGCGGGTCTGGGGCCAACGTCCTGACTTTC | CASSQEWGGSGANVLTF
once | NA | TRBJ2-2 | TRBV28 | TGTGCCAGCAGTTTAGGAGGGGGCGCCCGCACCGGGGAGCTGTTTTTT | CASSLGGGARTGELFF
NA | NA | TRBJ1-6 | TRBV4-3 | TGCGCCAGCAGCCCTACTGGGACGGTAGGGTCACCCCTCCACTTT | CASSPTGTVGSPLHF
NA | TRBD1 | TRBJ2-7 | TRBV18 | TGTGCCAGCTCACCGGACAGGGATGGCTACGAGCAGTACTTC | CASSPDRDGYEQYF
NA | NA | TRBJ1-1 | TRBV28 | TGTGCCAGCAGTTTAACTGGTAGGGGAACCCCCGAAGCTTTCTTT | CASSLTGRGTPEAFF
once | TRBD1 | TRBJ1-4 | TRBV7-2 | TGTGCCAGCAGCCTGGACAGGTATAATGAAAAACTGTTTTTT | CASSLDRYNEKLFF
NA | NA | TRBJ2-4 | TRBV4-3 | TGCGCCAGCAGCCAAGATCTTACTTCAGGTATTCAGTACTTC | CASSQDLTSGIQYF
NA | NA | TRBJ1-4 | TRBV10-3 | TGTGCCACTCAATCGCGGACCGCAACTAATGAAAAACTGTTTTTT | CATQSRTATNEKLFF
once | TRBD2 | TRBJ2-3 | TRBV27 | TGTGCCAGCAGTTGGGGGACTAGCGGGACGCAAACAGATACGCAGTATTTT | CASSWGTSGTQTDTQYF
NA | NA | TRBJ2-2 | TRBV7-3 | TGTGCCAGCAGCTCAGGGATCACCGGGGAGCTGTTTTTT | CASSSGITGELFF
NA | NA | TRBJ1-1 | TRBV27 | TGTGCCAGCAGCCCCCGGAGCCTTTTTGTTCCTCAGGACACTGAAGCTTTCTTT | CASSPRSLFVPQDTEAFF
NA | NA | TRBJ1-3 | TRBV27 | TGTGCCAGCAGTTTTACTAAGGGAAACACCATATATTTT | CASSFTKGNTIYF